This passage covers 10 T cell receptor beta chains from one sample sequenced in a study of T cell responses to AZD1222 COVID-19 vaccine. Assay used: immunoSEQ multiplex PCR; TCRdb lists only in-frame clones, some missing. The top ten clones hold roughly 5% of a sample with 150,000 or so clones, 88% of them seen once. The material was peripheral blood, obtained on day 0 of AZD1222 vaccination. The receptors derive from an adult in good health.

J is TRBJ2-7 and V is TRBV27; 10 bases map to TRBD2. The junction had 4 bases not matched to a gene; V was cut back by 4 bases and J by 1 base. The CDR3 sequence is 15 residues long. Germline-derived CDR1 and CDR2 are MNHEY and SMNVEV (reference sequence). The CDR3 protein is CASSSRTSGSYEQYF. CDR3 sequence (DNA): TGTGCCAGCAGTTCTCGGACTAGCGGTTCCTACGAGCAGTACTTC.

The V and J genes are TRBV19 and TRBJ2-2; D is ambiguous. CDR1 is LNHDA, CDR2 SQIVND, per germline (reference sequence). The CDR3 loop spans 16 amino acids. V was cut by 7 bases and J by 2 bases, with 17 bases left in between. The CDR3 region is CASTPTTLRNTGELFF. In nucleotides, the CDR3 is TGTGCCAGTACTCCGACGACCCTCCGAAACACCGGGGAGCTGTTTTTT.

V and J are TRBV11-1 and TRBJ2-1; no reliable D call. With 6 bases removed from V and 4 bases from J, the gap between germline ends came to 13 bases. Germline V lookup: CDR1 SGHAT, CDR2 FQDESV (reference sequence). The CDR3 runs to 14 residues. For the CDR3, the DNA is TGTGCCAGCAGTCGTTTTGTGGGGTACAATGAGCAGTTCTTC. Encoded protein: CASSRFVGYNEQFF.

The V call is TRBV30, the J call TRBJ2-7; 7 nucleotides agree with TRBD2. This CDR3 is 12 amino acids long. The germline gives CDR1 GTSNPN, CDR2 SVGIG (reference sequence). V shed 2 bases, J shed 4 bases, and the junction held 2 bases outside the gene matches. The CDR3 loop reads CAWSLGGYEQYF. The CDR3 DNA is TGTGCCTGGAGTTTGGGGGGGTACGAGCAGTACTTC.

The chain couples TRBV11-2 to TRBJ1-6; D gene uncertain. In germline, CDR1 is SGHAT, CDR2 FQNNGV. The ends were cut back, 1 base at V and 7 bases at J, with 11 bases in the middle. This CDR3 region has 15 residues. The CDR3, as DNA: TGTGCCAGCAGCTTAGTGGCACAGACAAATTCACCCCTCCACTTT. This codes for CASSLVAQTNSPLHF.

The rearrangement links TRBV12-3 or TRBV12-4 to TRBJ1-1; D perhaps matches TRBD1 (5 bases). V dropped 8 bases and J dropped 3 bases, with 13 bases sitting between them. The CDR3 length is 13 residues. CDR3 region: CASSGRWDTEAFF. The CDR3 coding sequence is TGTGCCAGCTCAGGGAGGTGGGACACTGAAGCTTTCTTT.

This rearrangement joins TRBV11-2 to TRBJ2-1, with D uncertain. Germline V lookup: CDR1 SGHAT, CDR2 FQNNGV. This CDR3 contains 15 residues. V was clipped by 5 bases and J by 5 bases, with 16 bases between them. CDR3 sequence (DNA): TGTGCCAGCAGCCAATCCCGGGCCGGCAACAATGAGCAGTTCTTC. Translation: CASSQSRAGNNEQFF.

J is TRBJ1-1 and V is TRBV12-3 or TRBV12-4, with D possibly matching TRBD1 (5 bases). This CDR3 has 13 residues. The V end was cut by 6 bases, the J end by 7 bases, with 15 bases between. The CDR3 loop reads CASRGSGGNEAFF. Here the CDR3 DNA reads TGTGCCAGCAGGGGTTCGGGGGGGAATGAAGCTTTCTTT.

The J gene is TRBJ1-5, the V gene TRBV27, with TRBD1 matching 9 bases. The CDR3 is 13 amino acids. The J segment lost 7 bases and the V segment lost 2 bases, leaving 0 bases of the junction unmatched. CDR1 MNHEY and CDR2 SMNVEV come from the germline V gene (reference sequence). Here the CDR3 DNA reads TGTGCCAGCAGTTTAGACAGGGGGCAGCCCCAGCATTTT. Amino acid sequence: CASSLDRGQPQHF.

This clone was detected once. At one of its ends the junction is not consistent with the germline gene, which may arise from a read error. The chain combines TRBV6-4 with TRBJ2-1; D is ambiguous. Germline CDR1 MRHNA, CDR2 SNTAGT. This CDR3 region has 13 residues. This CDR3 reads CASSDSGENPRIF. DNA of the CDR3: TGTGCCAGCAGTGACTCTGGAGAGAACCCCCGGATCTTC.